The text below deals with one T cell receptor (beta chain). Sequencing was performed with immunoSEQ multiplex PCR; in TCRdb, only in-frame clones are kept and a portion is missing. Among approximately 390,000 clones listed, about 86% were seen once. This sample was taken from a study of blood T cell repertoires in COVID-19. The germline V gene has CDR1 LNHNV and CDR2 YYDKDF (reference sequence). Between the trimmed V and J ends, which lost 0 bases and 6 bases, there was a span of 14 bases. CDR3 length: 15 residues. The origin of this receptor is a woman in her forties or fifties who had recovered from COVID-19. The specimen sequenced was PBMCs or T cells enriched from blood (not recorded which). The J gene is TRBJ1-2, the V gene TRBV15; D is perhaps TRBD1 (6 bases). CDR3 sequence: CATSRDGGGANGYTF. The CDR3 DNA reads TGTGCCACCAGCAGAGATGGAGGGGGGGCGAATGGCTACACCTTC.